This TCR beta chain was identified in a study of blood T cell repertoires in COVID-19. Across the study: From the United States, Italy and Spain came samples of acute and convalescent COVID-19. T cells, B-cell-depleted T cells, or PBMCs provided the cDNA or gDNA that served as material.

Germline V lookup: CDR1 MDHEN, CDR2 SYDVKM. The CDR3 sequence is 14 residues long. Trimming cost V 8 bases and J 1 base, with 14 bases left between them. The authors' processing: Estimated nucleated cell counts came from reference gene primer amplification. The table came from immunoSEQ multiplex PCR; TCRdb's copy has only in-frame clones and leaves some out. V, J and clone size were drawn from that table, and D and trimming were deduced from the DNA. The table shows some 150,000 clones, with about four fifths occurring only once. The receptor comes from a man in his forties who had recovered from COVID-19. The chain recombines TRBV28 with TRBJ1-2; tentative D call: TRBD1 (5 bases). Sequencing input: peripheral blood. The CDR3 reads CASGIVQGNYGYTF. CDR3 sequence (DNA): TGTGCCAGCGGTATAGTCCAGGGTAACTATGGCTACACCTTC.